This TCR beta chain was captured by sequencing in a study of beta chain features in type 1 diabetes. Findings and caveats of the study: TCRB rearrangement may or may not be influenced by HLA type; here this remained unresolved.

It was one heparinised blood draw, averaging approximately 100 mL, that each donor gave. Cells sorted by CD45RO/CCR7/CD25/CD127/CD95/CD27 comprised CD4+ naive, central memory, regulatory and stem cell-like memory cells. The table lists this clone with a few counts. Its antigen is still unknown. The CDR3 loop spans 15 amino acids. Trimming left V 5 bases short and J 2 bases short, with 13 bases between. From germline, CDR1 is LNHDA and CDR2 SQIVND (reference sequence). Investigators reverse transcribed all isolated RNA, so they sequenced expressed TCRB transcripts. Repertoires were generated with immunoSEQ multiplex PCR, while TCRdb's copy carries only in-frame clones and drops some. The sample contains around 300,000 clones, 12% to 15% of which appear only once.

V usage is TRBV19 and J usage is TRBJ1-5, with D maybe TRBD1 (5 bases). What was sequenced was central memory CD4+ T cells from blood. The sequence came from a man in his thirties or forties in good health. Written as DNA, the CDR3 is TGTGCCAGTAGTCCCAGGGTTTCGGGCAATCAGCCCCAGCATTTT. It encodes CASSPRVSGNQPQHF.